This T cell receptor beta chain was recovered during a study of shared clonotypes between healthy human individuals. Study background: Each donor's CD8 memory used one plate, CD8 naive two, each CD4 subset three. Overall study findings and caveats: Represented diversity, genetic and exposure-history alike, was limited by few donors. For sorted subsets, rarefaction showed incomplete sequencing despite large depth.

Positively selected for CCR7, the CD45RO-negative cells used as naive CD8 cells excluded terminally differentiated effector memory CD45RA+ cells. As concerns this clone: Its matching antigen is unknown.

The table came from immunoSEQ multiplex PCR; TCRdb's copy has only in-frame clones and leaves some out. The table has millions of clones, approximately 94% seen once; the top ten hold roughly 1%. V was pared by 2 bases and J by 2 bases, with 12 bases between. The CDR3 contains 15 residues. Germline CDR1 and CDR2: MNHEY and SVGAGI. Sequences were obtained from naive CD8+ T cells sorted from blood. The chain links TRBV6-5 to TRBJ1-2; weak D call: TRBD1 (5 bases). The source of this sequence is a man between 18 and 35 years old in good health. As DNA, the CDR3 is TGTGCCAGCAGTTACGGGACGGACGGAAACTATGGCTACACCTTC. As protein: CASSYGTDGNYGYTF.